Below, one T cell receptor (beta chain) is given with its context. Its specific antigen is unknown. Base qualities are not at hand, and no much larger clone is one base apart. This entry is derived from a study of blood T cell repertoires in COVID-19 (dated by TCRdb to the early 2020s). The study in broad terms: Samples covering the acute and convalescent phases of COVID-19 were provided by collaborators in the United States, Italy and Spain. Where available, HLA class I and class II types were obtained from metadata supplied by the sample provider rather than from assay-based typing. Nearly every sample came with metadata listing a de-identified subject ID, COVID-19 status, age in years and sex. The dataset comprised deeply sampled blood TCRbeta repertoires from subjects exposed to, actively infected with, or recovered from COVID-19. The samples were drawn from two sources: the first 160 participants of the ongoing ImmuneRACE study, and fewer than 1,500 subjects contributed by 6 global collaborators. A freely available public database, intended as a resource for researchers studying the immune response to SARS-CoV-2, is where the repertoires were released. The prospective study material was composed of cDNA or gDNA derived from T cells, B-cell-depleted T cells, or PBMCs.

CDR1 and CDR2 are read off the germline V gene as MNHEY and SVGEGT. Reading from cysteine to phenylalanine, the CDR3 counts 17 amino acids. The DNA shown is the 51-base CDR3, in frame from base 1. From V the trimming removes 4 bases and from J it removes 7 bases, while the gene matches leave 12 bases of the junction unaccounted for. General conclusions and limits of the study: Clinical and demographic metadata were provided uncurated, with the amount varying by source and participant.

TCRbeta CDR3 regions were amplified from genomic DNA by means of the immunoSEQ Assay, a bias-controlled multiplex PCR. The original methods were these. The number of nucleated cells in each sample was estimated from the amplification of reference gene primers within the assay. To quantify the absolute abundance of each unique TCRbeta CDR3 rearrangement, sequence reads were collapsed and filtered. For each sample, productive Simpson clonality was calculated by taking the square root of Simpson's diversity index across productive rearrangements. The table comes from immuneACCESS by way of TCRdb, which keeps in-frame sequences with V and J called. Part of the clones is missing from these tables; in studies checked, under half for an unresolved V gene and the rest for unknown reasons. V, J and clone size were drawn from that table, and D and trimming were deduced from the DNA. This sample holds about 250,000 clones; about 85% were observed only once. The ten largest clonotypes hold around 3% of the sample.

The collaborating institutions used their own protocols to collect whole blood in K2EDTA tubes. For TCRbeta analysis, collaborator samples were shipped as frozen whole blood, as isolated PBMCs, or as DNA extracted from either sample type. Recombination joined TRBV6-2 or TRBV6-3 with TRBJ2-1; 11 central bases correspond to TRBD2. This sequence originates from a man aged 18 to 35 with active or convalescent COVID-19. Material: peripheral blood. The DNA is TGTGCCAGCAGTTCCAGACTAGCGGGGTGGGTGGGGAATGAGCAGTTCTTC. It translates as CASSSRLAGWVGNEQFF.